Below are 20 T cell receptor beta chains sequenced from a single sample in a study of T cell responses to AZD1222 COVID-19 vaccine. Method: immunoSEQ multiplex PCR; TCRdb's copy keeps in-frame clones and lacks some. The sample lists 100,000 or so clones, around 83% occurring once. Sequenced material: peripheral blood, taken on day 0 of AZD1222 vaccination. Source of these receptors: an adult in good health.

V and J are TRBV6-1 and TRBJ1-1, with D perhaps TRBD1 (5 bases). Germline V CDR1 and CDR2: MNHNS, SASEGT. This CDR3 contains 13 residues. With 2 bases removed from V and 5 bases from J, the gap between germline ends came to 9 bases. The CDR3 DNA reads as TGTGCCAGCAGTGAACTTGGGGGTACTGAAGCTTTCTTT. It codes for CASSELGGTEAFF.

This sequence joins TRBV6-6 and TRBJ1-5, with D perhaps matching TRBD1 (5 bases). The V gene's germline CDR1 is MNHNY and CDR2 SVGAGI (reference sequence). The CDR3 is 16 residues long. V gave up 2 bases and J gave up 0 bases, with 11 bases separating them. CDR3 coding DNA: TGTGCCAGCAGTTACCGGGGCGCAGATAGCAATCAGCCCCAGCATTTT. It translates to CASSYRGADSNQPQHF.

This CDR3 is CASSKIPYDAIYGYTF. The CDR3 region has the DNA TGTGCCAGCAGCAAGATCCCCTATGACGCCATATATGGCTACACCTTC. V gene TRBV7-3 combines with J gene TRBJ1-2; no definite D call. This CDR3 is built from 16 residues. The ends were cut back, 5 bases at V and 5 bases at J, with 21 bases in the middle. Germline V gene lookup returns CDR1 SGHTA and CDR2 FQGTGA. Complete variable domain (other parts from reference TRBV7-3 and TRBJ1-2): GAGVSQTPSNKVTEKGKYVELRCDPISGHTALYWYRQSLGQGPEFLIYFQGTGAADDSGLPNDRFFAVRPEGSVSTLKIQRTERGDSAVYLCASSKIPYDAIYGYTFGSGTRLTVV.

This chain connects TRBV6-5 to TRBJ2-7; maybe TRBD1 (6 bases). Germline CDR1 MNHEY, CDR2 SVGAGI. Trimming cost V 5 bases and J 2 bases, with 16 bases left between them. The CDR3 contains 15 residues. The CDR3 nucleotides are TGTGCCAGCAGTCACCCCGGGACACAGACCTACGAGCAGTACTTC. Its protein is CASSHPGTQTYEQYF.

The V and J genes are TRBV19 and TRBJ2-4; TRBD1 matches at 11 bases. The CDR3 length is 15 residues. Germline CDR1 is LNHDA and CDR2 is SQIVND (reference sequence). V was pared by 0 bases and J by 7 bases, with 2 bases of the junction left unmatched. In nucleotides, the CDR3 is TGTGCCAGTAGTATAGAGGACAGGGGGCGGAACATTCAGTACTTC. It translates to CASSIEDRGRNIQYF.

This sequence joins TRBV6-2 or TRBV6-3 and TRBJ2-3; 8 positions match TRBD2. CDR3 length equals 14 residues. The V and J ends lost 2 bases and 2 bases, in that order; junction bases with no gene match: 0. Germline values: CDR1 MNHEY, CDR2 SVGEGT. For the CDR3, the DNA is TGTGCCAGCAGTTACGGACTAGCCACAGATACGCAGTATTTT. Protein sequence: CASSYGLATDTQYF.

The V call is TRBV6-4, the J call TRBJ2-3; D perhaps matches TRBD2 (6 bases). The CDR3 consists of 14 residues. Germline CDR1 and CDR2: MRHNA and SNTAGT. V lost 4 bases to trimming and J lost 0 bases, with 8 bases between them. The CDR3 spells CASSAGTSTDTQYF. In nucleotides, the CDR3 is TGTGCCAGCAGTGCCGGGACTAGCACAGATACGCAGTATTTT.

The genes are TRBV29-1 and TRBJ1-5, with D perhaps TRBD1 (5 bases). Germline CDR1 is SQVTM and CDR2 is ANQGSEA. The V end lost 3 bases, the J end lost 2 bases, and 5 bases lay between the germline ends. The CDR3 extends over 12 amino acids. The chain's CDR3 is CSVETGNQPQHF. The CDR3 region has the DNA TGCAGCGTTGAGACAGGCAATCAGCCCCAGCATTTT.

The chain joins TRBV5-1 to TRBJ1-5, with D perhaps TRBD1 (5 bases). The CDR3 is 14 amino acids. Trimming took 3 bases from V and 7 from J, leaving 14 bases between them. Germline V gives CDR1 SGHRS, CDR2 YFSETQ. The CDR3 bases are TGCGCCAGCAGCTCTCTAGGGGAGGGCCAGCCCCAGCATTTT. As protein: CASSSLGEGQPQHF.

In the case of this clone: A single base separates this from a much larger clone, so it may be a read error. The rearrangement uses TRBV7-9 and TRBJ1-5; D perhaps matches TRBD1 (5 bases). Germline V lookup: CDR1 SEHNR, CDR2 FQNEAQ (reference sequence). This CDR3 has 13 amino acids. Trimming removed 3 bases from V and 4 bases from J, with 7 bases in between. CDR3 region: CASSFDRNQPQHF. As DNA, the CDR3 is TGTGCCAGCAGCTTTGACAGAAATCAGCCCCAGCATTTT.

The V and J genes are TRBV5-1 and TRBJ1-1; D gene unclear. Germline loops: CDR1 SGHRS, CDR2 YFSETQ. The CDR3 length is 13 residues. V lost 2 bases and J lost 3, with 8 bases in between. This chain's CDR3 is CASSFISDTEAFF. CDR3 in DNA: TGCGCCAGCAGCTTTATTTCAGACACTGAAGCTTTCTTT.

The gene calls are TRBV7-9 and TRBJ2-1; TRBD1 aligns across 10 bases. Unmatched junction bases numbered 8, after V lost 5 bases and J lost 4 bases. The V gene's germline CDR1 is SEHNR and CDR2 FQNEAQ (reference sequence). The CDR3 covers 16 residues. The CDR3 coding sequence is TGTGCCAGCAGCCCCCGCGGGGACAGGGGTTACAATGAGCAGTTCTTC. Amino acids: CASSPRGDRGYNEQFF. The entire variable domain, with the rest obtained from reference TRBV7-9 and TRBJ2-1, is as follows: DTGVSQNPRHKITKRGQNVTFRCDPISEHNRLYWYRQTLGQGPEFLTYFQNEAQLEKSRLLSDRFSAERPKGSFSTLEIQRTEQGDSAMYLCASSPRGDRGYNEQFFGPGTRLTVL.

The CDR3 sequence is CAYGRPFYNEQFF. The DNA for the CDR3 is TGCGCTTACGGGAGGCCCTTTTACAATGAGCAGTTCTTC. The chain links TRBV4-1 to TRBJ2-1, with 7 bases aligning to TRBD2. The CDR3 sequence is 13 residues long. Germline V gives CDR1 MGHRA, CDR2 YSYEKL.

This chain links TRBV6-2 or TRBV6-3 with TRBJ2-7; a possible D gene is TRBD1 (5 bases). The germline gives CDR1 MNHEY, CDR2 SVGEGT. Trimming removed 0 bases from V and 2 bases from J, with 8 bases in between. This CDR3 comprises 14 residues. CDR3 loop: CASSYSFRAYEQYF. The CDR3 DNA reads TGTGCCAGCAGTTACTCGTTCAGGGCCTACGAGCAGTACTTC.

CDR3 in DNA: TGTGCCAGCAGCTTAACGGGAGATCGTAATTCACCCCTCCACTTT. Translation: CASSLTGDRNSPLHF. The chain is built from TRBV7-3 and TRBJ1-6, with D unresolved. V lost 0 bases, J lost 6 bases, and 9 bases lay in between. The CDR3 is 15 amino acids. Germline V gene lookup returns CDR1 SGHTA and CDR2 FQGTGA.

The gene calls are TRBV11-2 and TRBJ2-7; 9 bases map to TRBD2. The CDR3 consists of 17 residues. V was pared by 0 bases and J by 0 bases, with 6 bases of the junction left unmatched. The germline V gene has CDR1 SGHAT and CDR2 FQNNGV. As DNA, the CDR3 is TGTGCCAGCAGCTTAGAAGTGAGCGGGAGGAGCTCCTACGAGCAGTACTTC. This encodes CASSLEVSGRSSYEQYF.

The rearrangement links TRBV2 to TRBJ2-5; 9 bases are a match to TRBD1. CDR3 length equals 18 residues. The junction had 12 bases not matched to a gene; V was cut back by 2 bases and J by 2 bases. The germline V gene has CDR1 SNHLY and CDR2 FYNNEI. The CDR3 loop reads CASSEMGTGTNKQETQYF. DNA of the CDR3: TGTGCCAGCAGTGAAATGGGGACAGGGACGAACAAACAAGAGACCCAGTACTTC. Looking up the rest from reference TRBV2 and TRBJ2-5 gives the full variable domain: EPEVTQTPSHQVTQMGQEVILRCVPISNHLYFYWYRQILGQKVEFLVSFYNNEISEKSEIFDDQFSVERPDGSNFTLKIRSTKLEDSAMYFCASSEMGTGTNKQETQYFGPGTRLLVL.

As concerns this clone: Other DNA sequences within the sample encode an identical CDR3. The rearrangement uses TRBV6-2 or TRBV6-3 and TRBJ1-5, with unresolved D. CDR1 is MNHEY and CDR2 is SVGEGT in the germline V gene. Between the trimmed V and J ends, which lost 1 base and 0 bases, there was a span of 7 bases. CDR3 length: 15 residues. This CDR3 reads CASSYWGNSNQPQHF. In nucleotides, the CDR3 is TGTGCCAGCAGTTACTGGGGAAATAGCAATCAGCCCCAGCATTTT.

V usage is TRBV19 and J usage is TRBJ1-3, with a weak D call TRBD1 (6 bases). V was cut by 5 bases and J by 0 bases, with 11 bases left in between. In germline, CDR1 is LNHDA, CDR2 SQIVND (reference sequence). CDR3 length equals 15 residues. This chain's CDR3 is CASSAGGRSGNTIYF. The CDR3, as DNA: TGTGCCAGTAGTGCCGGGGGCCGCTCTGGAAACACCATATATTTT.

This clone occurred once. The chain couples TRBV28 to TRBJ1-2, with 10 bases identical to TRBD1. V dropped 2 bases and J dropped 7; count of bases not matched to a gene: 4. The germline V gene has CDR1 MDHEN and CDR2 SYDVKM. This CDR3 has 14 amino acids. CDR3 in DNA: TGTGCCAGCAGTTTAGGGACAGGGGAAGGTGGCTACACCTTC. It yields the protein CASSLGTGEGGYTF.